Each of the 21 T cell receptor beta chains below was sequenced from the same sample in a study of cytomegalovirus exposure and HLA in healthy donors. PCR amplification relied on 60 Vbeta primers (plus 13 Jbeta primers). Libraries were prepared by immunoSEQ multiplex PCR; TCRdb keeps only in-frame clonotypes and omits some of them. The sample has some 150,000 clones; 80% to 90% are singletons. Sequenced: PBMCs. The receptors come from a woman aged 18-29 years in good health and CMV-seronegative.

The genes are TRBV28 and TRBJ2-7, with 7 bases aligning to TRBD1. Germline CDR1 reads MDHEN; CDR2 reads SYDVKM. The CDR3 sequence is 14 residues long. V shed 10 bases, J shed 3 bases, and the junction held 12 bases outside the gene matches. CDR3 protein: CAITEEGARYEQYF. The CDR3 DNA follows: TGTGCCATCACCGAAGAGGGGGCGCGCTACGAGCAGTACTTC.

This clone occurred once. This chain joins TRBV6-5 and TRBJ2-7; D uncertain. The CDR3 is made up of 12 amino acids. The V gene lost 6 bases and the J gene lost 0 bases, with 6 bases spanning the gap. Germline CDR1 MNHEY, CDR2 SVGAGI. The CDR3, as DNA: TGTGCCAGCAGCCGTAACTCCTACGAGCAGTACTTC. It is translated as CASSRNSYEQYF.

This chain links TRBV5-4 with TRBJ2-2, with D possibly matching TRBD1 (6 bases). The CDR3 has 17 residues. Looked up from germline, CDR1 is SGHNT and CDR2 is YYREEE (reference sequence). Trimming pared 0 bases from V and 1 base from J, leaving 13 bases between. As DNA, the CDR3 is TGTGCCAGCAGCTTGGCGAAAACAGGGATGAACACCGGGGAGCTGTTTTTT. Translated: CASSLAKTGMNTGELFF.

The J gene is TRBJ1-1, the V gene TRBV7-2, with TRBD1 as a possible D gene (5 bases). This CDR3 spans 13 amino acids. The ends were cut back, 5 bases at V and 10 bases at J, with 17 bases in the middle. The germline gives CDR1 SGHTA, CDR2 FQGNSA. CDR3 in DNA: TGTGCCAGCAGCCCAGACAGAACGGGTAGAGCTTTCTTT. Its protein is CASSPDRTGRAFF.

This chain uses TRBV5-1 with TRBJ2-3; D is perhaps TRBD1 (5 bases). Germline V lookup: CDR1 SGHRS, CDR2 YFSETQ. The CDR3 loop spans 16 amino acids. V gave up 1 base and J gave up 1 base, with 13 bases separating them. CDR3 DNA: TGCGCCAGCAGCTTGTTGGGGCGGACACGCACAGATACGCAGTATTTT. Translated: CASSLLGRTRTDTQYF.

This chain uses TRBV15 with TRBJ1-3; no firm D call. The length of the CDR3 is 14 residues. Germline V lookup: CDR1 LNHNV, CDR2 YYDKDF (reference sequence). V lost 5 bases and J lost 0, with 8 bases in between. Here the CDR3 DNA reads TGTGCCACCAGCGGCCAGGCCTCTGGAAACACCATATATTTT. Its translation is CATSGQASGNTIYF.

The chain joins TRBV11-2 to TRBJ2-3, with D possibly being TRBD2 (6 bases). V gave up 8 bases and J gave up 1 base, with 13 bases separating them. The CDR3 extends over 14 amino acids. CDR1 and CDR2 (germline): SGHAT, FQNNGV. The CDR3 nucleotides are TGTGCCAGCTTCCGATGGGGGGGCACAGATACGCAGTATTTT. This gives the protein CASFRWGGTDTQYF.

This rearrangement joins TRBV5-1 to TRBJ1-2, with 9 nucleotides matching TRBD1. This CDR3 is built from 13 residues. Germline V gene data show CDR1 as SGHRS and CDR2 as YFSETQ. V was pared by 3 bases and J by 8 bases, with 5 bases of the junction left unmatched. Here the CDR3 reads CASSSTGGRGYTF. The CDR3 DNA reads as TGCGCCAGCAGCTCAACAGGGGGCCGGGGCTACACCTTC.

The chain recombines TRBV19 with TRBJ1-1; TRBD1 might be the D (5 bases). V was shortened by 3 bases and J by 2 bases, with 13 bases between the two germline ends. The CDR3 extends over 15 amino acids. The germline CDR1 and CDR2 sequences are LNHDA and SQIVND (reference sequence). Here the CDR3 reads CASSISRGGNTEAFF. CDR3 nucleotides: TGTGCCAGTAGTATTAGTCGCGGGGGAAACACTGAAGCTTTCTTT.

The J gene is TRBJ1-2, the V gene TRBV7-8; D call uncertain. Trimming pared 0 bases from V and 0 bases from J, leaving 5 bases between. Germline V gene sequence: CDR1 SGHVS, CDR2 FQNEAQ. CDR3 length: 14 amino acids. CDR3 nucleotide sequence: TGTGCCAGCAGCTTAGCTGAGGCTAACTATGGCTACACCTTC. Encoded protein: CASSLAEANYGYTF.

This clone was recorded a few times. The gene calls are TRBV5-1 and TRBJ2-7; 13 nucleotides align to TRBD2. This CDR3 region has 15 residues. The junction had 4 bases not matched to a gene; V was cut back by 2 bases and J by 5 bases. Germline CDR1 reads SGHRS; CDR2 reads YFSETQ. CDR3 nucleotides: TGCGCCAGCAGCTTCCTAGGACTAGCGGGGGACGAGCAGTACTTC. As protein: CASSFLGLAGDEQYF.

The chain joins TRBV19 to TRBJ1-5, with D possibly being TRBD1 (5 bases). The germline CDR1 and CDR2 sequences are LNHDA and SQIVND (reference sequence). The CDR3 is made up of 12 amino acids. V lost 11 bases to trimming and J lost 6 bases, with 14 bases between them. In DNA form, the CDR3 reads TGTGCCCCCGGGGGATCAGGTCAGCCCCAGCATTTT. This encodes CAPGGSGQPQHF. The whole variable domain, filled in from reference TRBV19 and TRBJ1-5, reads DGGITQSPKYLFRKEGQNVTLSCEQNLNHDAMYWYRQDPGQGLRLIYYSQIVNDFQKGDIAEGYSVSREKKESFPLTVTSAQKNPTAFYLCAPGGSGQPQHFGDGTRLSIL.

The chain links TRBV7-9 to TRBJ1-4; D is possibly TRBD1 (6 bases). This CDR3 is built from 15 residues. The germline CDR1 and CDR2 sequences are SEHNR and FQNEAQ (reference sequence). Trimming stripped 1 base from V and 7 bases from J, with 13 bases between. Here the CDR3 reads CASSLEGRGSEKLFF. The CDR3 coding sequence is TGTGCCAGCAGCTTAGAAGGCAGGGGAAGTGAAAAACTGTTTTTT.

V and J are TRBV1 and TRBJ1-5; the table's D call TRBD1 went unverified against the DNA. TRBV1 is a listed pseudogene. This CDR3 region has 21 residues. CDR3 region: CTSSQRSPAQGGLRGNQPQHF. The DNA for the CDR3 is TGCACCAGCAGCCAAAGATCTCCGGCACAGGGGGGCCTTAGGGGCAATCAGCCCCAGCATTTT.

The chain combines TRBV28 with TRBJ2-7; D may be TRBD1 (5 bases). V was pared by 0 bases and J by 5 bases, with 11 bases between. The CDR3 length is 14 residues. Germline CDR1 MDHEN, CDR2 SYDVKM. The CDR3 nucleotides read TGTGCCAGCAGTTTATGGGGCAGGGCCGACGAGCAGTACTTC. Translating gives CASSLWGRADEQYF.

This clone was picked up a small number of times. The chain joins TRBV4-3 to TRBJ1-5; 7 bases are a match to TRBD1. Germline assignment: CDR1 LGHNA and CDR2 YSLEER. Trimming at V came to 7 bases and at J to 1 base, leaving 4 bases not matched to a gene. The CDR3 sequence is 14 residues long. CDR3 coding DNA: TGCGCCAGCAAGGAGACAGGGAGCAATCAGCCCCAGCATTTT. Protein sequence: CASKETGSNQPQHF.

About this clone: The germline gene is not matched at one end of the junction; a read error may be the cause. The CDR3, as DNA: TGTTCCAGCAGCTTCTGGGGTAGGAGGACAGATACGCAGTATTTT. Encoded protein: CSSSFWGRRTDTQYF. J is TRBJ2-3 and V is TRBV7-9; a possible D gene is TRBD2 (5 bases). Germline CDR1 is SEHNR and CDR2 is FQNEAQ (reference sequence). The CDR3 is 15 residues long.

This chain joins TRBV2 and TRBJ2-5; no clear D. Germline V gene sequence: CDR1 SNHLY, CDR2 FYNNEI. Trimming removed 4 bases at V and 5 bases at J, with 5 bases between. This CDR3 is built from 11 residues. As DNA, the CDR3 is TGTGCCAGCAGTGGTCCGGAGACCCAGTACTTC. It is translated as CASSGPETQYF. Combining the CDR3 with reference TRBV2 and TRBJ2-5 gives the whole variable domain EPEVTQTPSHQVTQMGQEVILRCVPISNHLYFYWYRQILGQKVEFLVSFYNNEISEKSEIFDDQFSVERPDGSNFTLKIRSTKLEDSAMYFCASSGPETQYFGPGTRLLVL.

CDR3 in amino acids: CASSAPGTGVETQYF. Here the CDR3 DNA reads TGTGCCAGCAGTGCTCCCGGGACAGGGGTCGAGACCCAGTACTTC. J is TRBJ2-5 and V is TRBV2, with 10 nucleotides matching TRBD1. This CDR3 comprises 15 residues. Germline CDR1 is SNHLY and CDR2 is FYNNEI. The ends lost 4 bases at V and 5 bases at J; junction bases unmatched: 7.

This chain connects TRBV28 to TRBJ2-7; no firm D call. This CDR3 comprises 14 residues. The V gene's germline CDR1 is MDHEN and CDR2 SYDVKM. Trimming removed 1 base from V and 0 bases from J, with 7 bases in between. The CDR3 region has the DNA TGTGCCAGCAGTTTATTGATGAGCTCCTACGAGCAGTACTTC. Its protein product is CASSLLMSSYEQYF.

The rearrangement joins TRBV9 to TRBJ2-1; D might be TRBD1 (6 bases). Per the germline V gene, CDR1 is SGDLS and CDR2 is YYNGEE. Trimming removed 3 bases from V and 3 bases from J, with 16 bases in between. This CDR3 is 16 amino acids long. The CDR3 loop is CASSGGGRGDYNEQFF. The DNA of the CDR3 is TGTGCCAGCAGCGGAGGGGGAAGGGGCGACTACAATGAGCAGTTCTTC. Looking up the rest from reference TRBV9 and TRBJ2-1 gives the full variable domain: DSGVTQTPKHLITATGQRVTLRCSPRSGDLSVYWYQQSLDQGLQFLIQYYNGEERAKGNILERFSAQQFPDLHSELNLSSLELGDSALYFCASSGGGRGDYNEQFFGPGTRLTVL.